This T cell receptor (beta chain) was sequenced in a study of early T cells in non-severe SARS-CoV-2 infection. Many counts were recorded for this clonotype. TCRdb redid the calling of the 5' RACE reads with MiXCR, one entry per CDR3 protein. The data hold more than 65,000 distinct CDR3 sequences, with 10% to 15% observed a single time. CDR1 is SGHRS and CDR2 is YFSETQ in the germline V gene. There are 14 residues in the CDR3. V gave up 3 bases and J gave up 7 bases; unmatched junction bases: 7. The rearrangement links TRBV5-1 to TRBJ1-2; 9 positions agree with TRBD1. This receptor was taken from an adult who was a healthcare worker with PCR-confirmed SARS-CoV-2 infection or an uninfected control (not recorded which). Sample: whole blood. The chain's CDR3 is CASSSGTGYGGYTF. The DNA of the CDR3 is TGCGCCAGCAGCTCCGGGACAGGGTACGGTGGCTACACCTTC.